The entry that follows covers one TCR beta chain sequence. Antigen specificity is unknown. A single record per CDR3 protein comes from TCRdb applying MiXCR to the 5' RACE reads. In the table there are 560,000 or so distinct CDR3 sequences, roughly 17% of which are singletons. This entry belongs to a study of T-cell memory formation after mild COVID-19. Study context: Clusters were largely donor specific. General study results and limits: CD4+ contracting clones were found mainly in CM and EM, and CD8+ ones in EMRA.

The clonotype originates from an adult woman who had mild COVID-19 (a few samples of this study predate the infection). Cell type and time point are not known. The source material was PBMCs or a T cell subset sorted from them (not recorded which).

The CDR3 spells CASSWGIKNADTQYF. In DNA, the CDR3 is TGCGCCAGCAGCTGGGGGATCAAGAACGCGGATACGCAGTATTTT. The genes are TRBV5-1 and TRBJ2-3, with D perhaps given as TRBD1 or TRBD2 (5 bases each). The CDR3 covers 15 residues. Trimming removed 3 bases at V and 6 bases at J, with 17 bases between. Germline CDR1 and CDR2: SGHRS and YFSETQ.